The 27 T cell receptor beta chains presented below share a single source sample, sequenced in a study of early T cells in non-severe SARS-CoV-2 infection. One entry per CDR3 protein results from TCRdb running MiXCR on the 5' RACE reads. The sample has fewer than 80,000 distinct CDR3 sequences, around 11% seen once. Sequencing was performed on whole blood, taken at baseline. The receptors stem from an adult who was a healthcare worker with PCR-confirmed SARS-CoV-2 infection or an uninfected control (not recorded which).

This clonotype was found many times. This sequence joins TRBV7-8 and TRBJ2-7, with D perhaps given as TRBD1 or TRBD2 (5 bases each). Trimming shortened V by 1 base and J by 12 bases, and 13 bases separated the two germline ends. This CDR3 has 12 residues. The V gene's germline CDR1 is SGHVS and CDR2 FQNEAQ. CDR3 sequence (DNA): TGTGCCAGCAGCTTAGGGGACCCGATGTGGTACTTC. It yields the protein CASSLGDPMWYF.

This clonotype was observed a handful of times. The V gene is TRBV30, the J gene TRBJ2-7, with a tentative D call TRBD2 (5 bases). V shed 1 base and J shed 6 bases, with 7 bases lying between them. The CDR3 consists of 11 residues. Per the germline V gene, CDR1 is GTSNPN and CDR2 is SVGIG (reference sequence). In nucleotides, the CDR3 is TGTGCCTGGAGTGAGAGGGCCGAGCAGTACTTC. Translated: CAWSERAEQYF. The whole variable domain, remainder taken from reference TRBV30 and TRBJ2-7, is SQTIHQWPATLVQPVGSPLSLECTVEGTSNPNLYWYRQAAGRGLQLLFYSVGIGQISSEVPQNLSASRPQDRQFILSSKKLLLSDSGFYLCAWSERAEQYFGPGTRLTVT.

The CDR3 loop is CASSLDWGEGELFF. The CDR3 region has the DNA TGTGCCAGCAGCTTAGATTGGGGCGAAGGGGAGCTGTTTTTT. The chain links TRBV11-3 to TRBJ2-2; weak D call: TRBD1 (5 bases). V was pared by 0 bases and J by 8 bases, with 10 bases between. Per germline, CDR1 SGHNT and CDR2 YENEEA. There are 14 residues in the CDR3.

Ten or more counts support this clonotype. The CDR3 DNA follows: TGCAGCGGGAATAGGGGACTGGCGACCTACAATGAGCAGTTCTTC. Amino acids: CSGNRGLATYNEQFF. This chain uses TRBV29-1 with TRBJ2-1, with TRBD2 as a possible D gene (6 bases). Germline CDR1 SQVTM, CDR2 ANQGSEA. Trimming took off 7 bases at V and 2 bases at J, with 18 bases between the two ends. The CDR3 extends over 15 amino acids.

This clonotype was seen a handful of times. The chain joins TRBV10-2 to TRBJ2-5; D might be TRBD2 (5 bases). Germline lookup yields CDR1 WSHSY and CDR2 SAAADI. The CDR3 length is 14 residues. The V end was cut by 2 bases, the J end by 2 bases, with 9 bases between. This CDR3 reads CASSEIGKQETQYF. DNA for the CDR3: TGCGCCAGCAGTGAGATCGGGAAACAAGAGACCCAGTACTTC.

This clonotype was found a few times. The chain employs TRBV5-1 and TRBJ1-2, with D possibly matching TRBD1 (6 bases). The V end lost 4 bases, the J end lost 8 bases, and 18 bases lay between the germline ends. CDR1 SGHRS and CDR2 YFSETQ come from the germline V gene. The CDR3 sequence is 14 residues long. In DNA form, the CDR3 reads TGCGCCAGCAGCAGGGACAACGGTCCTATGGGCTACACCTTC. It codes for CASSRDNGPMGYTF.

As to this clonotype: A much larger clone lies a single base off, so this may be a read error. V usage is TRBV28 and J usage is TRBJ2-3, with TRBD2 identical over 7 bases. Germline V lookup: CDR1 MDHEN, CDR2 SYDVKM. Unmatched junction bases numbered 6, after V lost 5 bases and J lost 1 base. This CDR3 has 15 amino acids. The CDR3 DNA sequence: TGTGCCAGCAGTCGCAGCGGGAACCGCACAGATACGCAGTATTTT. Translated, it gives CASSRSGNRTDTQYF.

This chain uses TRBV9 with TRBJ2-7; tentative D call: TRBD1 (6 bases). This CDR3 is built from 15 residues. In germline, CDR1 is SGDLS, CDR2 YYNGEE. With 4 bases removed from V and 6 bases from J, the gap between germline ends came to 20 bases. CDR3 DNA sequence: TGTGCCAGCAGCCAATCGACAGGCCAAGGGGGCGAGCAGTACTTC. It encodes CASSQSTGQGGEQYF.

This clonotype was detected only a few times. Here the CDR3 DNA reads TGTGCCAGCATACCCCTGGGGAGGAACACTGAAGCTTTCTTT. It is translated as CASIPLGRNTEAFF. This chain joins TRBV6-2 or TRBV6-3 and TRBJ1-1; D gene unclear. The germline V gene encodes CDR1 MNHEY and CDR2 SVGEGT. The CDR3 is 14 residues long. Between the trimmed V and J ends, which lost 7 bases and 1 base, there was a span of 13 bases.

A few counts support this clonotype. V is TRBV7-2 and J is TRBJ2-5, with D possibly matching TRBD1 (6 bases). The CDR3 sequence is 13 residues long. V was pared by 2 bases and J by 2 bases, with 6 bases between. Germline values: CDR1 SGHTA, CDR2 FQGNSA. The CDR3 bases are TGTGCCAGCAGCTTACAGGGGCAAGAGACCCAGTACTTC. This codes for CASSLQGQETQYF.

V usage is TRBV29-1 and J usage is TRBJ1-4, with 7 bases that match TRBD1. The CDR3 has 15 residues. Germline V lookup: CDR1 SQVTM, CDR2 ANQGSEA. The junction had 12 bases not matched to a gene; V was cut back by 7 bases and J by 4 bases. CDR3 amino acids: CSATSLTGFNEKLFF. In nucleotides, the CDR3 is TGCAGCGCCACCTCCCTGACAGGGTTTAATGAAAAACTGTTTTTT.

The chain employs TRBV11-2 and TRBJ1-6; 8 bases are a match to TRBD1. The length of the CDR3 is 15 residues. Germline CDR1 reads SGHAT; CDR2 reads FQNNGV. The junction had 10 bases not matched to a gene; V was cut back by 5 bases and J by 10 bases. The chain's CDR3 is CASSPIGQGQSPLHF. CDR3 in DNA: TGTGCCAGCAGCCCCATAGGACAGGGACAATCACCCCTCCACTTT.

The genes are TRBV15 and TRBJ1-1; unclear D gene. V was shortened by 10 bases and J by 8 bases, with 5 bases between the two germline ends. CDR3 length: 8 residues. Germline CDR1 LNHNV, CDR2 YYDKDF (reference sequence). The CDR3 coding sequence is TGTGCCATAAGGGAAGCTTTCTTT. This translates into CAIREAFF.

This chain joins TRBV15 and TRBJ2-7; 10 bases agree with TRBD1. V lost 0 bases, J lost 6 bases, and 8 bases stayed unmatched. Germline V lookup: CDR1 LNHNV, CDR2 YYDKDF (reference sequence). This CDR3 has 16 amino acids. This chain's CDR3 is CATSRDLGQGGGEQYF. The CDR3 bases are TGTGCCACCAGCAGAGATCTCGGACAGGGGGGAGGCGAGCAGTACTTC.

V gene TRBV3-1 combines with J gene TRBJ1-2; 7 positions match TRBD1. The ends lost 4 bases at V and 7 bases at J; junction bases unmatched: 9. Germline V gives CDR1 LGHDT, CDR2 YNNKEL (reference sequence). The CDR3 contains 14 residues. The CDR3 DNA is TGTGCCAGCAGCCCGACAGGGAGATTTGCTGGCTACACCTTC. It codes for CASSPTGRFAGYTF.

This clonotype was counted a few times. V and J are TRBV6-1 and TRBJ1-4, with unresolved D. This CDR3 spans 16 amino acids. Trimming left V 0 bases short and J 0 bases short, with 8 bases between. Germline V gene lookup returns CDR1 MNHNS and CDR2 SASEGT. In DNA form, the CDR3 reads TGTGCCAGCAGTGAAGCCGGAGTTGCAACTAATGAAAAACTGTTTTTT. Amino acid sequence: CASSEAGVATNEKLFF.

The rearrangement uses TRBV7-9 and TRBJ2-2, with D uncertain. The CDR3 is 16 residues long. Germline values: CDR1 SEHNR, CDR2 FQNEAQ (reference sequence). The V and J ends lost 1 base and 5 bases respectively, with 14 bases between them. Here the CDR3 DNA reads TGTGCCAGCAGCTTAGGGGTAGACCGAAGAACCGGGGAGCTGTTTTTT. Translating it yields CASSLGVDRRTGELFF. Looking up the rest from reference TRBV7-9 and TRBJ2-2 gives the full variable domain: DTGVSQNPRHKITKRGQNVTFRCDPISEHNRLYWYRQTLGQGPEFLTYFQNEAQLEKSRLLSDRFSAERPKGSFSTLEIQRTEQGDSAMYLCASSLGVDRRTGELFFGEGSRLTVL.

This chain's CDR3 is CASRAGNGELFF. In nucleotides, the CDR3 is TGTGCCAGCAGGGCCGGGAACGGGGAGCTGTTTTTT. The chain employs TRBV12-3 or TRBV12-4 and TRBJ2-2, with D possibly being TRBD2 (5 bases). The CDR3 contains 12 residues. V gave up 6 bases and J gave up 7 bases, with 9 bases separating them.

This clonotype was seen more than once but under ten times. The rearrangement uses TRBV14 and TRBJ2-1, with TRBD2 matching 9 bases. Per germline, CDR1 SGHDN and CDR2 FVKESK. The V gene end was trimmed by 0 bases and the J gene end by 9 bases; junction bases not matched to a gene: 12. This CDR3 region has 17 residues. CDR3 nucleotide sequence: TGTGCCAGCAGCCAAGATTTAACTAGCGGGCGGCAGGGTGAGCAGTTCTTC. Translation gives CASSQDLTSGRQGEQFF. The whole variable domain, filled in from reference TRBV14 and TRBJ2-1, reads EAGVTQFPSHSVIEKGQTVTLRCDPISGHDNLYWYRRVMGKEIKFLLHFVKESKQDESGMPNNRFLAERTGGTYSTLKVQPAELEDSGVYFCASSQDLTSGRQGEQFFGPGTRLTVL.

This clonotype was seen repeatedly, ten times or more. The chain employs TRBV27 and TRBJ2-5; D is unclear. This CDR3 spans 13 amino acids. Trimming cost V 4 bases and J 2 bases, with 8 bases left between them. Germline-derived CDR1 and CDR2 are MNHEY and SMNVEV (reference sequence). In DNA, the CDR3 is TGTGCCAGCAGTTCCAGGTGGCAAGAGACCCAGTACTTC. As protein: CASSSRWQETQYF.

The table lists this clonotype with a few counts. The chain couples TRBV7-8 to TRBJ2-7; the D gene is possibly TRBD1 (6 bases). In germline, CDR1 is SGHVS, CDR2 FQNEAQ. This CDR3 has 14 amino acids. Deletions cut 6 bases from V and 4 bases from J, with 16 bases between. The CDR3 DNA reads TGTGCCAGCAGACCGACTCAGGGGTTGTACGAGCAGTACTTC. This codes for CASRPTQGLYEQYF.

This clonotype showed up just a few times. The CDR3 sequence: CASSGAAYEQYF. The CDR3 DNA follows: TGTGCCAGCAGTGGGGCTGCCTACGAGCAGTACTTC. This sequence joins TRBV2 and TRBJ2-7; D gene uncertain. The CDR3 runs to 12 residues. V lost 4 bases to trimming and J lost 2 bases, with 6 bases between them. The germline V gene has CDR1 SNHLY and CDR2 FYNNEI.

The CDR3 nucleotides read TGTGCCAGCAGTTTACAGGGACACACTGAAGCTTTCTTT. It specifies CASSLQGHTEAFF. V and J are TRBV6-1 and TRBJ1-1, with a weak D call TRBD1 (6 bases). This CDR3 is built from 13 residues. The germline gives CDR1 MNHNS, CDR2 SASEGT. The V gene lost 5 bases and the J gene lost 3 bases, with 10 bases spanning the gap.

This clonotype was counted many times. The chain employs TRBV18 and TRBJ2-3; no clear D gene. V lost 1 base and J 3 bases, leaving 5 bases between the germline ends. Looked up from germline, CDR1 is KGHSH and CDR2 is LQKENI. The CDR3 sequence is 13 residues long. CDR3 sequence: CASSPLGTDTQYF. The CDR3 region has the DNA TGTGCCAGCTCACCACTGGGTACAGATACGCAGTATTTT. The whole variable domain, remainder taken from reference TRBV18 and TRBJ2-3, is NAGVMQNPRHLVRRRGQEARLRCSPMKGHSHVYWYRQLPEEGLKFMVYLQKENIIDESGMPKERFSAEFPKEGPSILRIQQVVRGDSAAYFCASSPLGTDTQYFGPGTRLTVL.

DNA for the CDR3: TGCAGTGCTAGCAGGGGTTCTGGAAACACCATATATTTT. This encodes CSASRGSGNTIYF. The genes are TRBV20-1 and TRBJ1-3, with D possibly TRBD1 on 6 matching bases. The CDR3 loop spans 13 amino acids. Germline CDR1 and CDR2: DFQATT and SNEGSKA (reference sequence). Trimming took off 3 bases at V and 1 base at J, with 7 bases between the two ends.

Written as DNA, the CDR3 is TGTGCCAGCAGTCTCACAGGGAATGGGGCTAATGAAAAACTGTTTTTT. Protein sequence: CASSLTGNGANEKLFF. This chain links TRBV28 with TRBJ1-4, with a weak D call TRBD1 (6 bases). This CDR3 region has 16 residues. The V end was cut by 5 bases, the J end by 3 bases, with 16 bases between. The germline CDR1 and CDR2 sequences are MDHEN and SYDVKM. Based on the CDR3 plus reference TRBV28 and TRBJ1-4, the full variable domain is DVKVTQSSRYLVKRTGEKVFLECVQDMDHENMFWYRQDPGLGLRLIYFSYDVKMKEKGDIPEGYSVSREKKERFSLILESASTNQTSMYLCASSLTGNGANEKLFFGSGTQLSVL.

This clonotype was seen repeatedly, ten times or more. The CDR3 here is CASSYSHTGELFF. In DNA form, the CDR3 reads TGTGCCAGCAGTTACTCGCACACCGGGGAGCTGTTTTTT. The J gene is TRBJ2-2, the V gene TRBV6-2 or TRBV6-3, with D uncertain. This CDR3 is 13 amino acids long. V shed 0 bases and J shed 3 bases, with 2 bases lying between them. Per germline, CDR1 MNHEY and CDR2 SVGEGT.